Listed below are T cell receptor beta chains from one sample, sequenced in a study of shared clonotypes between healthy human individuals. Sequenced by immunoSEQ multiplex PCR; TCRdb stores in-frame clones only, minus some. This sample carries about 1.1 million clones, approximately 80% of them seen once, and the ten largest clones take 0.5% to 0.6%. Sequencing was performed on memory CD4+ T cells from PBMCs. The receptor source for this set is a man aged 18 to 35 in good health. Some clones in this sample may be carry-over from other donors' samples. Both conserved end residues are trimmed from each CDR3.

j_call: TRBJ2-7; cdr3_length: 16; v_call: TRBV30; cdr3_aa: AWTPVAGPTTTRYEQY
j_call: TRBJ1-1; cdr3_length: 12; v_call: TRBV10-3; cdr3_aa: AISDRHVNTEAF
j_call: TRBJ2-1; cdr3_length: 10; v_call: TRBV5-1; cdr3_aa: ASSSLYNEQF
j_call: TRBJ2-3; cdr3_length: 12; v_call: TRBV7-9; cdr3_aa: ASSLVEGTDTQY
j_call: TRBJ1-5; cdr3_length: 12; v_call: TRBV6-1; cdr3_aa: ASSGSINNQPQH
j_call: TRBJ2-1; cdr3_length: 12; v_call: TRBV11-2; cdr3_aa: ASSPTGSYNEQF
j_call: TRBJ1-2; cdr3_length: 11; v_call: TRBV7-3; cdr3_aa: ASSLDTGIGYT
j_call: TRBJ1-1; cdr3_length: 13; v_call: TRBV19; cdr3_aa: ASSTRDSVNTEAF
j_call: TRBJ2-1; cdr3_length: 13; v_call: TRBV5-1; cdr3_aa: ASSLATPATGPQF
j_call: TRBJ2-7; cdr3_length: 12; v_call: TRBV9; cdr3_aa: ASSATSGSDEQY
j_call: TRBJ2-7; cdr3_length: 14; v_call: TRBV28; cdr3_aa: ASRHDRWATSYEQY
j_call: TRBJ2-6; cdr3_length: 13; v_call: TRBV28; cdr3_aa: ASSFGHSGANVLT
j_call: TRBJ2-6; cdr3_length: 14; v_call: TRBV5-1; cdr3_aa: ASSWYTAPGANVLT
j_call: TRBJ2-2; cdr3_length: 13; v_call: TRBV9; cdr3_aa: ASSAGPRGTGELF
j_call: TRBJ2-3; cdr3_length: 14; v_call: TRBV18; cdr3_aa: ASSPLGRTSTDTQY
j_call: TRBJ2-5; cdr3_length: 11; v_call: TRBV28; cdr3_aa: ASSFEGGETQY
j_call: TRBJ2-7; cdr3_length: 11; v_call: TRBV19; cdr3_aa: ASSPGQAYEQY
j_call: TRBJ1-1; cdr3_length: 12; v_call: TRBV9; cdr3_aa: ASSKGTLNTEAF
j_call: TRBJ2-7; cdr3_length: 15; v_call: TRBV5-8; cdr3_aa: ASSPGLAGVWIYEQY
j_call: TRBJ2-2; cdr3_length: 13; v_call: TRBV7-9; cdr3_aa: ATSSLGSNTGELF
j_call: TRBJ2-5; cdr3_length: 9; v_call: TRBV10-3; cdr3_aa: AISERATQY
j_call: TRBJ1-4; cdr3_length: 11; v_call: TRBV29-1; cdr3_aa: SARKGVGEKLF
j_call: TRBJ2-1; cdr3_length: 12; v_call: TRBV29-1; cdr3_aa: SARSTLSYNEQF
j_call: TRBJ1-3; cdr3_length: 14; v_call: TRBV6-5; cdr3_aa: ASSYSTGSSGNTIY
j_call: TRBJ2-7; cdr3_length: 12; v_call: TRBV29-1; cdr3_aa: SVQTGGVEDEQY
j_call: TRBJ1-4; cdr3_length: 14; v_call: TRBV4-1; cdr3_aa: ASSRAWDGLNEKLF
j_call: TRBJ2-1; cdr3_length: 13; v_call: TRBV7-9; cdr3_aa: ASSLNFGRGNEQF
j_call: TRBJ2-7; cdr3_length: 13; v_call: TRBV7-2; cdr3_aa: ASSLTSGTQYEQY
j_call: TRBJ1-1; cdr3_length: 11; v_call: TRBV18; cdr3_aa: ASSSIGGLGAF
j_call: TRBJ1-1; cdr3_length: 12; v_call: TRBV7-2; cdr3_aa: ASSLVGLNTEAF
j_call: TRBJ1-1; cdr3_length: 13; v_call: TRBV6-1; cdr3_aa: ASSEGGGVLSEAF
j_call: TRBJ1-5; cdr3_length: 11; v_call: TRBV11-2; cdr3_aa: ASSLGRDQPQH
j_call: TRBJ2-1; cdr3_length: 9; v_call: TRBV7-2; cdr3_aa: ASSSLNEQF
j_call: TRBJ2-1; cdr3_length: 17; v_call: TRBV2; cdr3_aa: ASSESWLAGASSYNEQF
j_call: TRBJ1-4; cdr3_length: 14; v_call: TRBV15; cdr3_aa: ATSRVQGLSNEKLF
j_call: TRBJ1-2; cdr3_length: 14; v_call: TRBV10-2; cdr3_aa: ASTEAGTGIIYGYT
j_call: TRBJ2-2; cdr3_length: 11; v_call: TRBV6-4; cdr3_aa: ASSPRGTGELF